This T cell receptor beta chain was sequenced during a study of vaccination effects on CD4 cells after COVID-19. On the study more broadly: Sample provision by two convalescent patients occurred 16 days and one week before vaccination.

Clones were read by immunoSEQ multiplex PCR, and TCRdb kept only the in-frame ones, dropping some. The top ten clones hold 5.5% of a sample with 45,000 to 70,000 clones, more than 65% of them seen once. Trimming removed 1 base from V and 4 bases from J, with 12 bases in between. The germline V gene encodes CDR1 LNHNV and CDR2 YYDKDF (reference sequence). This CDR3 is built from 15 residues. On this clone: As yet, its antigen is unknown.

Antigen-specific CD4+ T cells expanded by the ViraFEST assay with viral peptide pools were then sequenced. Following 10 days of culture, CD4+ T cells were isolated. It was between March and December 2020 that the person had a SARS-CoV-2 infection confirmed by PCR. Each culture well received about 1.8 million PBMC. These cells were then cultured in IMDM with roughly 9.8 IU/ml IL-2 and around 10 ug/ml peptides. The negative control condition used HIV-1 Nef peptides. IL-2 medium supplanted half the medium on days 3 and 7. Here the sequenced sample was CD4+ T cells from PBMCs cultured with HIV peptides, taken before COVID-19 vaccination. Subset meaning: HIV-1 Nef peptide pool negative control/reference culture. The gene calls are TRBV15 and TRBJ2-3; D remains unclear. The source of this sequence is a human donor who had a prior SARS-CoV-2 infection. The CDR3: CATSRVVNGADTQYF. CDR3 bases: TGTGCCACCAGCAGAGTGGTGAATGGTGCAGATACGCAGTATTTT.